Listed below are T cell receptor beta chains from one sample, sequenced in a study of T-cell memory formation after mild COVID-19. TCRdb itself ran the 5' RACE reads through MiXCR, one entry per CDR3 protein. This sample has 400,000 to 500,000 distinct CDR3 sequences, with 15% to 25% found just once. Sequencing was done on a sample of PBMCs or a T cell subset sorted from them (not recorded which). The receptors shown here come from an adult woman who had mild COVID-19 (a few samples of this study predate the infection). Cell type and time point are not known. CDR3s include the opening cysteine and the closing phenylalanine or tryptophan. Each record gives: J gene, clone size, V gene, D gene, CDR3 protein, CDR3 DNA. The D gene is left open where the match is weak. Clone size appears in some rows only: once, few, many, or a class for an expanded clone.

TRBJ2-5 few TRBV29-1 . CSLTFRGQETQYF TGCAGTCTCACTTTCAGGGGCCAAGAGACCCAGTACTTC
TRBJ2-1 few TRBV11-2 . CASSFGAAKDNEQFF TGTGCCAGCAGCTTTGGAGCGGCCAAGGACAATGAGCAGTTCTTC
TRBJ1-2 . TRBV12-3/TRBV12-4 TRBD1 CASSLLDRGLYGYTF TGTGCCAGCAGTTTACTCGACAGGGGGCTCTATGGCTACACCTTC
TRBJ2-2 . TRBV12-3/TRBV12-4 . CASSLAYQTGELFF TGTGCCAGCAGTTTAGCATACCAAACCGGGGAGCTGTTTTTT
TRBJ1-5 . TRBV18 . CASSPPGGRPQHF TGTGCCAGCTCACCTCCGGGAGGGCGGCCCCAGCATTTT
TRBJ1-5 few TRBV5-6 TRBD1 CASSRHTGGNQPQHF TGTGCCAGCAGCCGACATACAGGGGGCAATCAGCCCCAGCATTTT
TRBJ1-1 few TRBV5-6 . CASSFIGGSRGNTEAFF TGTGCCAGCAGCTTTATCGGTGGTTCTCGGGGGAACACTGAAGCTTTCTTT
TRBJ2-3 few TRBV7-8 . CASSPLDWRYTDTQYF TGTGCCAGCAGTCCACTGGACTGGAGATACACAGATACGCAGTATTTT
TRBJ2-2 few TRBV6-2/TRBV6-3 . CASSLQGTLTGELFF TGTGCCAGCAGCCTTCAGGGGACTCTAACCGGGGAGCTGTTTTTT
TRBJ1-6 . TRBV5-1 . CASSLDRVTPLHF TGCGCCAGCAGCTTGGATCGGGTTACACCCCTCCACTTT
TRBJ1-1 few TRBV7-6 . CASRRGQDTEAFF TGTGCCAGCAGGAGAGGGCAGGACACTGAAGCTTTCTTT
TRBJ2-1 . TRBV6-2/TRBV6-3 . CASSYTRSAPKRGEQFF TGTGCCAGCAGTTACACCAGGTCTGCCCCTAAGAGAGGTGAGCAGTTCTTC
TRBJ1-5 . TRBV6-2/TRBV6-3 . CASSHNVGVGQPQHF TGTGCCAGCAGTCACAACGTGGGGGTCGGTCAGCCCCAGCATTTT
TRBJ2-2 . TRBV7-8 TRBD1 CASSLEGQTNTGELFF TGTGCCAGCAGCTTAGAGGGACAGACGAACACCGGGGAGCTGTTTTTT
TRBJ1-2 few TRBV5-6 . CASSLRPDYGYTF TGTGCCAGCAGCCTTCGACCCGACTATGGCTACACCTTC
TRBJ1-2 few TRBV6-5 . CASTEGGGTIYGYTF TGTGCCAGCACCGAGGGGGGGGGCACCATTTATGGCTACACCTTC
TRBJ2-1 . TRBV9 TRBD2 CASSVDLPGGNNEQFF TGTGCCAGCAGCGTAGATTTGCCGGGAGGGAACAATGAGCAGTTCTTC
TRBJ2-7 few TRBV18 . CASSPSTAAVSLEQYF TGTGCCAGCTCACCATCGACAGCGGCGGTTTCTCTCGAGCAGTACTTC
TRBJ2-1 . TRBV11-2 . CASSPSWGTSYNEQFF TGTGCCAGCAGCCCTTCCTGGGGAACCTCCTACAATGAGCAGTTCTTC
TRBJ2-1 . TRBV9 . CASSAHNGRQFF TGTGCCAGCAGCGCACATAACGGACGGCAGTTCTTC
TRBJ2-6 . TRBV12-3/TRBV12-4 TRBD1 CASRDTGAGANVLTF TGTGCCAGCAGGGACACAGGGGCTGGGGCCAACGTCCTGACTTTC
TRBJ2-7 . TRBV30 . CAWRGGVSYEQYF TGTGCCTGGAGGGGCGGCGTATCCTACGAGCAGTACTTC
TRBJ2-2 few TRBV7-2 TRBD1 CASSPDRVIGELFF TGTGCCAGCAGTCCGGACAGGGTGATCGGGGAGCTGTTTTTT
TRBJ1-6 . TRBV11-2 . CASSTPWGPSPLHF TGTGCCAGCAGCACCCCTTGGGGACCTTCACCCCTCCACTTT
TRBJ1-2 . TRBV5-1 TRBD1 CASSPDRVQYGYTF TGCGCCAGCAGTCCGGACAGGGTACAGTATGGCTACACCTTC
TRBJ1-3 few TRBV7-2 . CASSTDGSSGNTIYF TGTGCCAGCAGCACGGATGGGAGCTCTGGAAACACCATATATTTT
TRBJ2-1 . TRBV27 . CASSFSSRYEQFF TGTGCCAGCAGTTTTAGTAGTAGGTATGAGCAGTTCTTC
TRBJ1-1 . TRBV28 . CASSSDRPMNTEAFF TGTGCCAGCAGTTCGGACAGACCCATGAACACTGAAGCTTTCTTT
TRBJ1-1 . TRBV5-5 . CASRSGYTEAFF TGTGCCAGCAGGTCTGGGTACACTGAAGCTTTCTTT
TRBJ2-7 . TRBV29-1 TRBD1 CSVGDRVGEQYF TGCAGCGTCGGTGACAGGGTAGGCGAGCAGTACTTC
TRBJ1-5 . TRBV2 . CASSEARGVGVQPQHF TGTGCCAGCAGTGAAGCGAGAGGCGTGGGGGTTCAGCCCCAGCATTTT
TRBJ1-2 . TRBV6-6 . CASSYNPGVWYGYTF TGTGCCAGCAGTTACAACCCGGGGGTTTGGTATGGCTACACCTTC
TRBJ2-5 few TRBV10-3 TRBD2 CAISEQRGPGETQYF TGTGCCATCAGTGAACAGCGGGGGCCGGGGGAGACCCAGTACTTC
TRBJ2-1 few TRBV29-1 TRBD2 CSVETSGSIYNEQFF TGCAGCGTTGAAACTAGCGGGAGTATCTACAATGAGCAGTTCTTC
TRBJ2-1 few TRBV28 . CASSLPSEGDHYNEQFF TGTGCCAGCAGTCTCCCCTCTGAGGGGGACCACTACAATGAGCAGTTCTTC
TRBJ1-6 . TRBV27 TRBD1 CASSRAGGDPFYNSPLHF TGTGCCAGCAGTCGGGCAGGGGGGGACCCCTTCTATAATTCACCCCTCCACTTT
TRBJ2-5 many TRBV6-6 . CASRTGARETQYF TGTGCCAGCAGGACCGGGGCCCGAGAGACCCAGTACTTC
TRBJ2-2 many TRBV4-1 . CASLLPAGELFF TGCGCCAGCTTACTACCAGCCGGGGAGCTGTTTTTT
TRBJ1-1 few TRBV5-4 TRBD1 CASSQVTGGAEAFF TGTGCCAGCAGCCAAGTAACAGGGGGCGCGGAAGCTTTCTTT
TRBJ1-6 few TRBV4-1 . CASSPGASSYNSPLHF TGCGCCAGCAGCCCGGGGGCTAGCTCCTATAATTCACCCCTCCACTTT
TRBJ2-5 . TRBV7-2 . CASTPGATPRRTQYF TGTGCCAGCACCCCGGGGGCGACCCCCCGGCGGACCCAGTACTTC
TRBJ1-1 . TRBV6-1 TRBD1 CASSASPGGEAFF TGTGCCAGCAGTGCGAGTCCAGGGGGTGAAGCTTTCTTT
TRBJ2-3 . TRBV5-6 . CASSLEWQGIDTQYF TGTGCCAGCAGCTTGGAGTGGCAGGGGATAGATACGCAGTATTTT
TRBJ2-2 many TRBV5-1 . CASSLTSGNTGELFF TGCGCCAGCAGCTTGACTTCGGGGAACACCGGGGAGCTGTTTTTT
TRBJ2-3 few TRBV4-1 . CASSPTGSPSDTQYF TGCGCCAGCAGCCCTACAGGGTCACCCTCAGATACGCAGTATTTT
TRBJ2-1 . TRBV12-3/TRBV12-4 . CASILGGPSNEQFF TGTGCCAGCATACTAGGCGGGCCTTCGAATGAGCAGTTCTTC
TRBJ1-1 . TRBV5-6 . CASKAEGREITEAFF TGTGCCAGCAAGGCGGAGGGCAGGGAGATCACTGAAGCTTTCTTT
TRBJ1-1 . TRBV7-8 . CASSTPTEGRLNTEAFF TGTGCCAGCAGCACACCTACGGAAGGACGGCTGAACACTGAAGCTTTCTTT
TRBJ2-3 few TRBV7-3 . CASSLRGQSGTDTQYF TGTGCCAGCAGCTTAAGAGGGCAATCTGGCACAGATACGCAGTATTTT
TRBJ2-7 . TRBV29-1 . CSVGGENNGQYF TGCAGCGTTGGGGGGGAGAACAACGGGCAGTACTTC
TRBJ2-3 . TRBV4-1 TRBD2 CASRPLPGLEITDTQYF TGCGCCAGCAGGCCTCTTCCGGGACTAGAGATCACAGATACGCAGTATTTT
TRBJ1-4 . TRBV12-3/TRBV12-4 . CASSFGGMGEKLFF TGTGCCAGCAGTTTTGGGGGTATGGGTGAAAAACTGTTTTTT
TRBJ1-5 many TRBV10-3 . CAISERTDSNQPQHF TGTGCCATCAGTGAAAGGACGGATAGCAATCAGCCCCAGCATTTT
TRBJ1-1 few TRBV20-1 . CSARDAGLGTEAFF TGCAGTGCTAGAGATGCAGGGTTGGGGACTGAAGCTTTCTTT